This T cell receptor (beta chain) was identified during a study of blood T cell repertoires in COVID-19. Germline CDR1 and CDR2: LNHDA and SQIVND (reference sequence). The CDR3 spans 14 residues. The ends were cut back, 8 bases at V and 3 bases at J, with 17 bases in the middle. Under the authors' procedure: Reference gene primer amplification gave estimated nucleated cell counts. Here immunoSEQ multiplex PCR was the method, and the copy in TCRdb shows in-frame clones only, minus some. V and J calls plus clone size are reproduced from that table; the DNA served to infer D and trimming. The repertoire holds 150,000 to 200,000 clones, with around 92% as singletons.

This chain connects TRBV19 to TRBJ2-7; tentative D call: TRBD1 (6 bases). The sequence was collected from a young man with COVID-19, enrolled during active disease. Sequenced sample: peripheral blood. CDR3 sequence: CASSSTGAYYEQYF. The CDR3 nucleotides read TGTGCCAGTTCCTCGACAGGAGCCTACTACGAGCAGTACTTC.